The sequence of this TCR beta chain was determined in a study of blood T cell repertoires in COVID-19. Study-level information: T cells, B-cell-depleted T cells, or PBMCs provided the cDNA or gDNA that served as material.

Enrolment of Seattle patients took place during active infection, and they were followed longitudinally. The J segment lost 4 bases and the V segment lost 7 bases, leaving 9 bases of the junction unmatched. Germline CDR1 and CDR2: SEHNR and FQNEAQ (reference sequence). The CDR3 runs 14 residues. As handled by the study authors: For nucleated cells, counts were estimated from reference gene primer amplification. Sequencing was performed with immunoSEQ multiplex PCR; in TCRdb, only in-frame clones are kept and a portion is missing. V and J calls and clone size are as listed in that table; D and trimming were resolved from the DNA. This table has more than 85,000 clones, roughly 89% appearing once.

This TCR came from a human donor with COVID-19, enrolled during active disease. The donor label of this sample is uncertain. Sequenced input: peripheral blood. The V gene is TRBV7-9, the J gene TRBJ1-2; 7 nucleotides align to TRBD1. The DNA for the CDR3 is TGTGCCAGCACCACCGACAGGGCGATCTATGGCTACACCTTC. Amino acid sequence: CASTTDRAIYGYTF.